The next 14 T cell receptor beta chains were all read from a single sample in a study of cytomegalovirus exposure and HLA in healthy donors. Use of 60 Vbeta and 13 Jbeta primers characterized the PCR. Method: immunoSEQ multiplex PCR; TCRdb's copy keeps in-frame clones and lacks some. This table has about 75,000 clones, more than 75% appearing once. What was sequenced was PBMCs. The source of these receptors is a man aged 18 to 29 in good health and CMV-seronegative.

The chain recombines TRBV19 with TRBJ1-2; D not resolved. CDR1 and CDR2 (germline): LNHDA, SQIVND (reference sequence). This CDR3 is 11 amino acids long. V was trimmed by 6 bases and J by 4 bases, leaving 6 bases between them. The CDR3 loop reads CASRDFYGYTF. The CDR3 nucleotides are TGTGCCAGTAGGGACTTCTATGGCTACACCTTC.

This chain links TRBV5-5 with TRBJ1-2; D perhaps matches TRBD1 (5 bases). Germline V gives CDR1 SGHKS, CDR2 YYEKEE (reference sequence). V shed 2 bases and J shed 4 bases, with 15 bases lying between them. The CDR3 has 15 amino acids. The CDR3 sequence is CASSFAPTDIYGYTF. For the CDR3, the DNA is TGTGCCAGCAGCTTTGCCCCGACGGACATCTATGGCTACACCTTC.

This clone was seen just once. This chain links TRBV19 with TRBJ1-1, with TRBD1 identical over 11 bases. The CDR3 is made up of 16 amino acids. Germline-derived CDR1 and CDR2 are LNHDA and SQIVND (reference sequence). The V segment lost 5 bases and the J segment 5 bases; nucleotides outside the gene matches: 10. The chain's CDR3 is CASSPGTGGRRTEAFF. The CDR3 DNA follows: TGTGCCAGTAGTCCCGGGACAGGGGGGAGGAGGACTGAAGCTTTCTTT.

A few counts support this clone. V usage is TRBV6-4 and J usage is TRBJ2-3; 7 positions match TRBD2. CDR3 length equals 14 residues. Trimming at V came to 4 bases and at J to 4 bases, leaving 5 bases not matched to a gene. Germline assignment: CDR1 MRHNA and CDR2 SNTAGT. In DNA, the CDR3 is TGTGCCAGCAGTGTCGGGACTACCTCAGATACGCAGTATTTT. Its translation is CASSVGTTSDTQYF.

This chain uses TRBV19 with TRBJ2-7; 10 positions match TRBD1. The germline CDR1 and CDR2 sequences are LNHDA and SQIVND (reference sequence). V dropped 8 bases and J dropped 6; count of bases not matched to a gene: 7. This CDR3 spans 13 amino acids. The CDR3 region has the DNA TGTGCCAGTGCGGGACAGGGGATCGGCGAGCAGTACTTC. Its translation is CASAGQGIGEQYF.

The table lists this clone with a few counts. Written as DNA, the CDR3 is TGTGCCAGCAGCCCCCGACAGGGTAACAATTCACCCCTCCACTTT. It translates to CASSPRQGNNSPLHF. The V and J genes are TRBV11-2 and TRBJ1-6, with 7 bases that match TRBD1. V shed 5 bases, J shed 7 bases, and the junction held 8 bases outside the gene matches. The germline V gene has CDR1 SGHAT and CDR2 FQNNGV. The CDR3 sequence is 15 residues long.

This clone was counted a single time. This chain connects TRBV29-1 to TRBJ1-5, with TRBD1 identical over 10 bases. Germline V CDR1 and CDR2: SQVTM, ANQGSEA. J gave up 3 bases and V 6 bases, and 2 bases lay outside the gene matches. CDR3 length: 13 amino acids. CDR3 bases: TGCAGCGTGACAGGGGGCCCCAATCAGCCCCAGCATTTT. Its translation is CSVTGGPNQPQHF.

This clone was seen once. The chain combines TRBV2 with TRBJ2-7, with 9 bases identical to TRBD2. The CDR3 covers 13 residues. J was trimmed by 6 bases and V by 4 bases; bases with no gene match: 4. The V gene's germline CDR1 is SNHLY and CDR2 FYNNEI. The CDR3, as DNA: TGTGCCAGCAGTGGCCTAGCGGGGAGCGAGCAGTACTTC. As protein: CASSGLAGSEQYF. The full variable domain, its missing parts supplied by reference TRBV2 and TRBJ2-7, is EPEVTQTPSHQVTQMGQEVILRCVPISNHLYFYWYRQILGQKVEFLVSFYNNEISEKSEIFDDQFSVERPDGSNFTLKIRSTKLEDSAMYFCASSGLAGSEQYFGPGTRLTVT.

This chain links TRBV27 with TRBJ1-5; the D gene is possibly TRBD1 (5 bases). Germline V gene data show CDR1 as MNHEY and CDR2 as SMNVEV (reference sequence). The CDR3 covers 16 residues. Trimming removed 3 bases at V and 2 bases at J, with 14 bases between. CDR3 coding DNA: TGTGCCAGCAGTTTCTCTAAGGGGCGAGGCAATCAGCCCCAGCATTTT. This encodes CASSFSKGRGNQPQHF.

The gene calls are TRBV5-1 and TRBJ2-7, with a weak D call TRBD2 (6 bases). V was pared by 4 bases and J by 4 bases, with 12 bases between. The CDR3 spans 13 residues. The germline V gene has CDR1 SGHRS and CDR2 YFSETQ. The CDR3 coding sequence is TGCGCCAGCAGCCCTTACGGGGGTTACGAGCAGTACTTC. As protein: CASSPYGGYEQYF.

The V call is TRBV19, the J call TRBJ1-2; D is uncertain. The germline CDR1 and CDR2 sequences are LNHDA and SQIVND (reference sequence). The CDR3 is made up of 15 amino acids. Deletions cut 3 bases from V and 4 bases from J, with 15 bases between. Here the CDR3 reads CASSMRPVASYGYTF. The CDR3 DNA is TGTGCCAGTAGTATGAGACCGGTCGCTAGCTATGGCTACACCTTC.

This rearrangement joins TRBV30 to TRBJ2-6; D gene uncertain. V lost 3 bases to trimming and J lost 0 bases, with 12 bases between them. The CDR3 has 16 amino acids. The germline V gene has CDR1 GTSNPN and CDR2 SVGIG (reference sequence). For the CDR3, the DNA is TGTGCCTGGAGATTAACGAGCCGCTCTGGGGCCAACGTCCTGACTTTC. Amino acids: CAWRLTSRSGANVLTF.

The chain uses TRBV28 and TRBJ2-7; possible D gene TRBD1, 5 bases. CDR3 length: 12 amino acids. V was clipped by 6 bases and J by 3 bases, with 9 bases between them. Germline loops: CDR1 MDHEN, CDR2 SYDVKM. CDR3 loop: CASRSTVYEQYF. Here the CDR3 DNA reads TGTGCCAGCAGATCGACAGTCTACGAGCAGTACTTC. Full variable domain (outside the CDR3, taken from reference TRBV28 and TRBJ2-7): DVKVTQSSRYLVKRTGEKVFLECVQDMDHENMFWYRQDPGLGLRLIYFSYDVKMKEKGDIPEGYSVSREKKERFSLILESASTNQTSMYLCASRSTVYEQYFGPGTRLTVT.

The gene calls are TRBV6-6 and TRBJ1-5; TRBD1 might be the D (5 bases). The germline gives CDR1 MNHNY, CDR2 SVGAGI (reference sequence). The CDR3 is made up of 14 amino acids. V dropped 2 bases and J dropped 6 bases, with 11 bases sitting between them. The CDR3 reads CASSYVQGLQPQHF. The CDR3 nucleotides read TGTGCCAGCAGTTACGTCCAGGGTCTTCAGCCCCAGCATTTT.